The clone carrying this T cell receptor (beta chain) was counted at least ten times. Looked up from germline, CDR1 is MNHEY and CDR2 is SVGAGI. Trimming pared 8 bases from V and 0 bases from J, leaving 13 bases between. The CDR3 covers 14 residues. The sample is drawn from a study of T-cell reconstitution after alpha-beta-depleted transplantation in children. Using unique molecular identifiers, the investigators prepared the TCRbeta library. TCRdb called the PCR reads again in MiXCR, with one record for every CDR3 protein. The profile shows about 540,000 distinct CDR3 sequences, about 16% of them singletons.

The V gene is TRBV6-5, the J gene TRBJ1-1; possibly TRBD1 for D (5 bases). This TCR was sampled from a human donor who donated a stem cell graft to a child with acute lymphoblastic leukemia. The material was PBMCs from the stem cell graft donor, obtained from the stem cell graft. CDR3 sequence: CASRYGGLNTEAFF. The DNA for the CDR3 is TGTGCCAGCCGATACGGGGGACTGAACACTGAAGCTTTCTTT.